Listed below are T cell receptor beta chains from one sample, sequenced in a study of blood T cells in healthy people across ages. TCRdb reprocessed the 5' RACE reads with MiXCR, giving one entry per CDR3 protein. The data hold some 940,000 distinct CDR3 sequences, with almost 30% observed a single time. The data also belong to a second study, concerning T cells of mothers and their children.

Sequences were obtained from blood. These receptors were obtained from a woman aged 40 to 49 in good health. The CDR3 runs from the conserved cysteine through the conserved F or W. A D gene is named only where the DNA matches it firmly. Where a row states a size, it is once, few, many or the class of an expanded clone; other rows omit it.

-	many	TRBV12-3/TRBV12-4	TRBJ1-5	CASSLAPGGQPQHF	TGTGCCAGCAGTTTAGCGCCGGGGGGTCAGCCCCAGCATTTT
TRBD1	few	TRBV12-3/TRBV12-4	TRBJ1-6	CASSLRDRSPLHF	TGTGCCAGCAGTTTGAGGGACAGATCACCCCTCCACTTT
TRBD2	-	TRBV12-3/TRBV12-4	TRBJ2-3	CASSLRGSGTDTQYF	TGTGCCAGCAGTTTGCGGGGGTCCGGGACAGATACGCAGTATTTT
-	-	TRBV20-1	TRBJ2-3	CSAGDLASGTDTQYF	TGCAGTGCCGGAGATCTGGCTAGCGGCACAGATACGCAGTATTTT
-	-	TRBV30	TRBJ2-2	CAWFGDLNTGELFF	TGTGCCTGGTTTGGAGATTTGAACACCGGGGAGCTGTTTTTT
-	few	TRBV9	TRBJ2-3	CASSEHLSTDTQYF	TGTGCCAGCAGTGAACATCTCAGCACAGATACGCAGTATTTT
TRBD2	many	TRBV27	TRBJ2-4	CASSLSDPAGGRKRRNIQYF	TGTGCCAGCAGTTTATCAGATCCAGCGGGGGGGCGTAAACGGAGAAACATTCAGTACTTC
-	few	TRBV7-9	TRBJ2-7	CASSLGQYPYEQYF	TGTGCCAGCAGCTTAGGACAGTATCCCTACGAGCAGTACTTC
-	many	TRBV7-9	TRBJ2-7	CASSLPRHMEQYF	TGTGCCAGCAGCTTACCGAGACATATGGAGCAGTACTTC
TRBD2	once	TRBV20-1	TRBJ2-3	CSARGQRGAGDTQYF	TGCAGTGCTAGAGGCCAGCGGGGGGCCGGTGATACGCAGTATTTT
-	many	TRBV9	TRBJ1-2	CASSASNYGYTF	TGTGCCAGCAGCGCCTCTAACTATGGCTACACCTTC
-	many	TRBV10-3	TRBJ2-1	CAIGQAGNEQFF	TGTGCCATCGGACAGGCGGGAAATGAGCAGTTCTTC
-	-	TRBV9	TRBJ1-2	CASNSRSGYTF	TGTGCCAGCAACAGCAGGAGTGGCTACACCTTC
-	few	TRBV27	TRBJ2-7	CASSLSPGVYEQYF	TGTGCCAGCAGTTTATCTCCAGGGGTCTACGAGCAGTACTTC
-	-	TRBV10-1	TRBJ1-5	CASSDELDQPQHF	TGCGCCAGCAGTGACGAACTTGATCAGCCCCAGCATTTT
-	-	TRBV27	TRBJ2-2	CASSPGLYRELFF	TGTGCCAGCAGCCCGGGACTGTACCGGGAGCTGTTTTTT
-	-	TRBV7-2	TRBJ1-1	CASSASTRPTEAFF	TGTGCCAGCAGCGCCTCGACCCGCCCAACTGAAGCTTTCTTT
TRBD1	few	TRBV25-1	TRBJ2-1	CASSEDRGGYNEQFF	TGTGCCAGCAGTGAAGACAGGGGGGGGTACAATGAGCAGTTCTTC
TRBD1	-	TRBV12-3/TRBV12-4	TRBJ1-2	CASRTQGSHPYGYTF	TGTGCCAGCAGGACACAGGGGAGTCACCCCTATGGCTACACCTTC
-	-	TRBV6-6	TRBJ2-1	CASSYDGTRNEQFF	TGTGCCAGCAGTTACGACGGAACCAGGAATGAGCAGTTCTTC
TRBD1	-	TRBV2	TRBJ2-5	CASTAGTGSEETQYF	TGTGCCAGCACTGCCGGGACAGGGTCGGAAGAGACCCAGTACTTC
TRBD1	-	TRBV5-6	TRBJ1-5	CAGSLATGGSNQPQHF	TGTGCCGGCAGCTTGGCTACAGGGGGCAGCAATCAGCCCCAGCATTTT
-	few	TRBV4-1	TRBJ1-1	CASSQPYITEAFF	TGCGCCAGCAGCCAACCCTATATTACTGAAGCTTTCTTT
TRBD2	-	TRBV9	TRBJ2-2	CASSGGTSGGLNTGELFF	TGTGCCAGCAGCGGAGGGACTAGCGGGGGCCTAAACACCGGGGAGCTGTTTTTT
TRBD2	many	TRBV7-2	TRBJ2-3	CASSLGTSGYTQYF	TGTGCCAGCAGCTTAGGGACTAGCGGTTATACGCAGTATTTT
-	-	TRBV10-3	TRBJ2-3	CAISENEGGRDTQYF	TGTGCCATCAGTGAGAACGAGGGGGGCAGAGATACGCAGTATTTT
-	-	TRBV29-1	TRBJ2-1	CSVGDVLFSNEQFF	TGCAGCGTGGGGGACGTTCTATTTAGCAATGAGCAGTTCTTC
-	many	TRBV7-2	TRBJ2-7	CASSSGVNYEQYF	TGTGCCAGCAGTTCGGGGGTGAACTACGAGCAGTACTTC
-	-	TRBV28	TRBJ2-1	CASSILRGTYNEQFF	TGTGCCAGCAGTATCCTCAGGGGAACCTACAATGAGCAGTTCTTC
-	-	TRBV12-3/TRBV12-4	TRBJ2-3	CASSLSTTDMQYF	TGTGCCAGCAGTTTATCGACCACAGATATGCAGTATTTT
-	few	TRBV29-1	TRBJ2-5	CSVVVGGKETQYF	TGCAGCGTTGTAGTAGGGGGGAAAGAGACCCAGTACTTC
TRBD1	-	TRBV5-1	TRBJ2-7	CASSSDRGQGCEQYF	TGCGCCAGCAGCTCCGACAGGGGTCAGGGGTGCGAGCAGTACTTC
-	many	TRBV6-2/TRBV6-3	TRBJ2-7	CASTRAGAMNEQYF	TGTGCCAGCACAAGGGCAGGGGCGATGAACGAGCAGTACTTC
-	many	TRBV7-2	TRBJ2-3	CASSLVSLSTDTQYF	TGTGCCAGCAGCTTAGTTTCGCTTAGCACAGATACGCAGTATTTT
-	-	TRBV7-2	TRBJ2-3	CASSYAGTLRTDTQYF	TGTGCCAGCAGCTACGCCGGGACTCTACGCACAGATACGCAGTATTTT
-	-	TRBV9	TRBJ1-4	CASSPPEQEKLFF	TGTGCCAGCAGCCCCCCAGAACAAGAAAAACTGTTTTTT
-	many	TRBV6-6	TRBJ1-2	CASSYTRAGYTF	TGTGCCAGCAGTTATACCAGGGCTGGCTACACCTTC
-	many	TRBV20-1	TRBJ2-3	CSARDSRVGTDTQYF	TGCAGTGCTAGAGATTCCAGGGTGGGCACAGATACGCAGTATTTT
-	few	TRBV11-2	TRBJ2-7	CASSRGATGTYEQYF	TGTGCCAGCAGCCGGGGGGCGACAGGAACCTACGAGCAGTACTTC
-	few	TRBV24-1	TRBJ2-7	CATRATANSYEQYF	TGTGCCACCAGGGCAACAGCAAATTCCTACGAGCAGTACTTC